One sample yielded the 30 T cell receptor beta chains listed below, sequenced in a study of CD8 T cells in ankylosing spondylitis. TCRdb fed the 5' RACE reads into MiXCR, producing one record per CDR3 protein. The sample yields 250,000 to 350,000 distinct CDR3 sequences, about a fifth seen once. The specimen was blood, either unsorted or a sorted T cell fraction (not recorded which). The receptors come from a female donor with ankylosing spondylitis or in good health (not recorded which).

The gene calls are TRBV13 and TRBJ2-6; D remains unclear. Germline V gives CDR1 PRHDT, CDR2 FYEKMQ (reference sequence). The length of the CDR3 is 15 residues. Trimming took 5 bases from V and 4 from J, leaving 12 bases between them. CDR3 region: CASSPGRAGANVLTF. The DNA of the CDR3 is TGTGCCAGCAGCCCGGGTAGGGCCGGGGCCAACGTCCTGACTTTC.

With regard to this clonotype: The germline gene is not matched at one end of the junction; a read error may be the cause. The chain uses TRBV20-1 and TRBJ2-7, with D perhaps being TRBD1 or TRBD2 (5 bases each). The CDR3 consists of 15 residues. Germline CDR1 is DFQATT and CDR2 is SNEGSKA (reference sequence). This chain's CDR3 is CCARESAGRGDEQYF. The CDR3, as DNA: TGCTGTGCTAGAGAATCCGCCGGGCGAGGGGACGAGCAGTACTTC.

This clonotype was found a few times. The V and J genes are TRBV12-3 or TRBV12-4 and TRBJ2-1; 9 nucleotides match TRBD2. This CDR3 contains 15 residues. V dropped 4 bases and J dropped 9; count of bases not matched to a gene: 10. The CDR3 DNA reads as TGTGCCAGCAGTTGGAGGGTAGCGGGAGCTCTTGAGCAGTTCTTC. It codes for CASSWRVAGALEQFF.

This clonotype showed up just a few times. The rearrangement uses TRBV19 and TRBJ2-5; D not certain. The CDR3 spans 14 residues. The germline V gene has CDR1 LNHDA and CDR2 SQIVND (reference sequence). V was clipped by 5 bases and J by 1 base, with 11 bases between them. The CDR3 loop reads CASSAASTQETQYF. The CDR3 bases are TGTGCCAGTAGTGCGGCCAGCACCCAAGAGACCCAGTACTTC.

This chain's CDR3 is CASSRHLGTSGTGWENEQFF. In nucleotides, the CDR3 is TGTGCCAGCAGCCGACACTTAGGGACTAGCGGGACGGGTTGGGAGAATGAGCAGTTCTTC. The gene calls are TRBV11-2 and TRBJ2-1; 13 bases match TRBD2. This CDR3 region has 20 residues. V dropped 5 bases and J dropped 7; count of bases not matched to a gene: 20. Germline V gene sequence: CDR1 SGHAT, CDR2 FQNNGV.

The V and J genes are TRBV20-1 and TRBJ2-7; 9 positions agree with TRBD2. This CDR3 spans 17 amino acids. J was trimmed by 6 bases and V by 6 bases; bases with no gene match: 21. CDR1 DFQATT and CDR2 SNEGSKA come from the germline V gene (reference sequence). The CDR3 sequence: CSAGPGVDRLAGIEQYF. In DNA, the CDR3 is TGCAGTGCCGGGCCCGGGGTTGATCGCCTAGCGGGAATCGAGCAGTACTTC.

This clonotype has at least ten counts. The chain links TRBV4-3 to TRBJ2-2, with D uncertain. The CDR3 extends over 14 amino acids. Germline assignment: CDR1 LGHNA and CDR2 YSLEER. The V and J ends lost 0 bases and 2 bases respectively, with 4 bases between them. This CDR3 is CASSQDPNTGELFF. The CDR3 region has the DNA TGCGCCAGCAGCCAAGATCCCAACACCGGGGAGCTGTTTTTT.

The rearrangement links TRBV20-1 to TRBJ1-5; possibly TRBD1 for D (6 bases). V was clipped by 6 bases and J by 5 bases, with 14 bases between them. CDR3 length: 13 amino acids. CDR1 is DFQATT, CDR2 SNEGSKA, per germline (reference sequence). The CDR3 DNA reads as TGCAGTGCCCCCACCAACAGGGATCAGCCCCAGCATTTT. As protein: CSAPTNRDQPQHF.

This clonotype was seen more than once but under ten times. The gene calls are TRBV5-1 and TRBJ2-1; 8 bases line up with TRBD2. The germline gives CDR1 SGHRS, CDR2 YFSETQ. The CDR3 consists of 14 residues. V shed 0 bases and J 6 bases; nucleotides not matched to a gene: 2. The CDR3 loop is CASSLATSANEQFF. CDR3 DNA sequence: TGCGCCAGCAGCTTGGCGACTAGCGCCAATGAGCAGTTCTTC.

This clonotype has only a few counts. V gene TRBV19 combines with J gene TRBJ2-2, with D perhaps TRBD1 or TRBD2 (5 bases each). The germline V and J ends were trimmed by 2 bases and 1 base, with 14 bases remaining between them. The CDR3 is 17 amino acids. In germline, CDR1 is LNHDA, CDR2 SQIVND (reference sequence). The CDR3 nucleotides are TGTGCCAGTAGTATACTTGGGGACCGTTGGAACACCGGGGAGCTGTTTTTT. Protein: CASSILGDRWNTGELFF.

Ten or more counts support this clonotype. The CDR3 sequence is CASSQGQGGYGYTF. CDR3 nucleotides: TGTGCCAGCAGTCAAGGACAAGGCGGGTATGGCTACACCTTC. This chain connects TRBV12-3 or TRBV12-4 to TRBJ1-2, with D maybe TRBD1 (5 bases). V was cut by 5 bases and J by 5 bases, with 15 bases left in between. The CDR3 runs 14 residues.

The rearrangement joins TRBV5-5 to TRBJ2-3, with 10 positions matching TRBD2. Unmatched junction bases numbered 1, after V lost 5 bases and J lost 1 base. The CDR3 covers 14 residues. Germline V gene data show CDR1 as SGHKS and CDR2 as YYEKEE (reference sequence). The CDR3 spells CASRGTSGTDTQYF. In DNA form, the CDR3 reads TGTGCCAGCAGAGGGACTAGCGGCACAGATACGCAGTATTTT.

The chain carries TRBV19 and TRBJ1-1, with D hard to call. The germline CDR1 and CDR2 sequences are LNHDA and SQIVND (reference sequence). CDR3 size: 13 residues. The V end lost 2 bases, the J end lost 6 bases, and 10 bases lay between the germline ends. In nucleotides, the CDR3 is TGTGCCAGTAGTATAACGGGCCGCCCTGAAGCTTTCTTT. Residues: CASSITGRPEAFF.

This clonotype came up a few times. V is TRBV7-9 and J is TRBJ2-7; the D is unclear. In germline, CDR1 is SEHNR, CDR2 FQNEAQ (reference sequence). The CDR3 spans 13 residues. V was shortened by 5 bases and J by 1 base, with 9 bases between the two germline ends. CDR3 nucleotide sequence: TGTGCCAGCAGCCACTCACTTTCCTACGAGCAGTACTTC. Encoded protein: CASSHSLSYEQYF. Drawing the rest from reference TRBV7-9 and TRBJ2-7, the complete variable domain is DTGVSQNPRHKITKRGQNVTFRCDPISEHNRLYWYRQTLGQGPEFLTYFQNEAQLEKSRLLSDRFSAERPKGSFSTLEIQRTEQGDSAMYLCASSHSLSYEQYFGPGTRLTVT.

This chain uses TRBV10-3 with TRBJ2-1; perhaps TRBD1 as D (6 bases). The CDR3 loop spans 14 amino acids. Germline V gene lookup returns CDR1 ENHRY and CDR2 SYGVKD. V was trimmed by 2 bases and J by 7 bases, leaving 12 bases between them. CDR3 coding DNA: TGTGCCATCAGTGAGATCAGGGGAACGAATGAGCAGTTCTTC. As protein: CAISEIRGTNEQFF.

The rearrangement uses TRBV7-8 and TRBJ2-1; D is tentatively TRBD1 or TRBD2 (6 bases each). Trimming took 8 bases from V and 1 from J, leaving 9 bases between them. From germline, CDR1 is SGHVS and CDR2 FQNEAQ. The length of the CDR3 is 13 residues. CDR3 DNA: TGTGCCAGCGGGGGGCCTTCCTACAATGAGCAGTTCTTC. Its translation: CASGGPSYNEQFF. The full variable domain, with the rest looked up from reference TRBV7-8 and TRBJ2-1, is GAGVSQSPRYKVAKRGQDVALRCDPISGHVSLFWYQQALGQGPEFLTYFQNEAQLDKSGLPSDRFFAERPEGSVSTLKIQRTQQEDSAVYLCASGGPSYNEQFFGPGTRLTVL.

V and J are TRBV20-1 and TRBJ2-5, with 8 bases lining up with TRBD2. V shed 1 base, J shed 4 bases, and the junction held 5 bases outside the gene matches. Per germline, CDR1 DFQATT and CDR2 SNEGSKA (reference sequence). This CDR3 spans 14 amino acids. CDR3 nucleotides: TGCAGTGCTAGAGGAGGTAGCGGGACAGAGACCCAGTACTTC. Protein product: CSARGGSGTETQYF.

The chain is built from TRBV12-3 or TRBV12-4 and TRBJ1-3; D is undetermined. The CDR3 has 13 residues. The ends were cut back, 2 bases at V and 7 bases at J, with 9 bases in the middle. CDR3 in amino acids: CASSLKEGNTIYF. The CDR3 DNA sequence: TGTGCCAGCAGTTTAAAGGAAGGGAACACCATATATTTT.

There are many counts of this clonotype. The chain uses TRBV7-2 and TRBJ2-5; 7 positions match TRBD1. The CDR3 totals 15 residues. The V gene's germline CDR1 is SGHTA and CDR2 FQGNSA. The trim removed 3 bases at V and 5 bases at J, leaving 9 bases unmatched. CDR3 in amino acids: CASSLMWTGAETQYF. In DNA form, the CDR3 reads TGTGCCAGCAGCTTGATGTGGACAGGCGCGGAGACCCAGTACTTC. Variable domain in full (rest from reference TRBV7-2 and TRBJ2-5): GAGVSQSPSNKVTEKGKDVELRCDPISGHTALYWYRQSLGQGLEFLIYFQGNSAPDKSGLPSDRFSAERTGGSVSTLTIQRTQQEDSAVYLCASSLMWTGAETQYFGPGTRLLVL.

This clonotype was recorded a few times. Written as DNA, the CDR3 is TGCAGTGCCCCCACCCTTAGCGGGAGGGGTGGATATGAGCAGTTCTTC. It specifies CSAPTLSGRGGYEQFF. The chain combines TRBV20-1 with TRBJ2-1; TRBD2 matches 11 bases. Germline V gene lookup returns CDR1 DFQATT and CDR2 SNEGSKA (reference sequence). The CDR3 is made up of 16 amino acids. V lost 6 bases to trimming and J lost 8 bases; unmatched junction nucleotides: 15.

Concerning this clonotype itself: A read error may account for a junction end that differs from germline. The V call is TRBV7-2, the J call TRBJ1-2; weak D call: TRBD1 (5 bases). From germline, CDR1 is SGHTA and CDR2 FQGNSA. This CDR3 region has 12 residues. CDR3 sequence reads: CASSPGRGPEHF. DNA for the CDR3: TGTGCCAGCAGCCCGGGACGGGGACCTGAACACTTC. Using reference TRBV7-2 and TRBJ1-2 for the parts outside the CDR3, the full variable domain is GAGVSQSPSNKVTEKGKDVELRCDPISGHTALYWYRQSLGQGLEFLIYFQGNSAPDKSGLPSDRFSAERTGGSVSTLTIQRTQQEDSAVYLCASSPGRGPEHFGSGTRLTVV.

The CDR3 reads CASSFSGRAYGYTF. CDR3 in DNA: TGTGCCAGCAGTTTTTCGGGGCGTGCCTATGGCTACACCTTC. The rearrangement links TRBV6-5 to TRBJ1-2; TRBD1 might be the D (5 bases). The CDR3 has 14 amino acids. Germline V gene sequence: CDR1 MNHEY, CDR2 SVGAGI. V was clipped by 4 bases and J by 4 bases, with 13 bases between them.

This clonotype was counted many times. The chain couples TRBV7-2 to TRBJ2-7; no reliable D call. The CDR3 is made up of 14 amino acids. CDR1 and CDR2 from the germline V gene are SGHTA and FQGNSA. The V and J ends lost 1 base and 3 bases respectively, with 10 bases between them. The CDR3 sequence: CASSLVALLYEQYF. CDR3 DNA sequence: TGTGCCAGCAGCTTAGTAGCTCTCCTCTACGAGCAGTACTTC.

This sequence joins TRBV6-2 or TRBV6-3 and TRBJ2-1, with 7 bases matching TRBD2. The CDR3 is 16 residues long. Germline V CDR1 and CDR2: MNHEY, SVGEGT. V gave up 6 bases and J gave up 7 bases; unmatched junction bases: 15. In DNA form, the CDR3 reads TGTGCCAGCAGCACCGGGGGAGGGCCCTCCGGGAATGAGCAGTTCTTC. Its protein product is CASSTGGGPSGNEQFF.

This clonotype was seen a few times. The chain couples TRBV18 to TRBJ2-5, with D unresolved. The V end was cut by 3 bases, the J end by 0 bases, with 8 bases between. The V gene's germline CDR1 is KGHSH and CDR2 LQKENI. This CDR3 region has 14 residues. In DNA, the CDR3 is TGTGCCAGCTCACCCCGAGCCGACCAAGAGACCCAGTACTTC. This codes for CASSPRADQETQYF.

The chain links TRBV27 to TRBJ1-1; D ambiguous. V lost 8 bases, J lost 8 bases, and 9 bases lay in between. CDR3 length: 10 residues. CDR1 and CDR2 from the germline V gene are MNHEY and SMNVEV (reference sequence). The CDR3 reads CASGRAEAFF. CDR3 DNA: TGTGCCAGCGGACGAGCGGAAGCTTTCTTT.

The chain combines TRBV20-1 with TRBJ2-1; D is perhaps TRBD1 (9 bases). This CDR3 spans 22 amino acids. Trimming removed 1 base from V and 6 bases from J, with 37 bases in between. The germline V gene has CDR1 DFQATT and CDR2 SNEGSKA (reference sequence). The CDR3 bases are TGCAGTGCTAGAGTTGGTAGGAAGCGGACAGGGGTGTCAGCGGGAGTTTTCAATGAGCAGTTCTTC. Its protein product is CSARVGRKRTGVSAGVFNEQFF.

The rearrangement joins TRBV4-1 to TRBJ2-2, with 9 nucleotides matching TRBD1. J was trimmed by 4 bases and V by 4 bases; bases with no gene match: 7. The CDR3 loop spans 16 amino acids. Germline CDR1 MGHRA, CDR2 YSYEKL. Here the CDR3 reads CASSRRTGAVTGELFF. The CDR3 DNA follows: TGCGCCAGCAGCCGTCGGACAGGGGCGGTCACCGGGGAGCTGTTTTTT.

The genes are TRBV6-2 or TRBV6-3 and TRBJ1-5; tentatively, D is TRBD1 (5 bases). The CDR3 contains 14 residues. Trimming removed 5 bases from V and 5 bases from J, with 13 bases in between. Germline V CDR1 and CDR2: MNHEY, SVGEGT. The CDR3 region is CASSRGGAYQPQHF. CDR3 DNA: TGTGCCAGCAGTCGGGGGGGAGCCTATCAGCCCCAGCATTTT.

This clonotype was counted only a few times. This chain connects TRBV10-3 to TRBJ2-5; 8 nucleotides agree with TRBD2. This CDR3 has 14 residues. Losses at the gene ends were 7 bases for V and 5 bases for J; bases not matched to a gene: 9. Germline CDR1 ENHRY, CDR2 SYGVKD. CDR3 bases: TGTGCCATCAATCCCGGACTAGCCGTGGAGACCCAGTACTTC. As protein: CAINPGLAVETQYF.